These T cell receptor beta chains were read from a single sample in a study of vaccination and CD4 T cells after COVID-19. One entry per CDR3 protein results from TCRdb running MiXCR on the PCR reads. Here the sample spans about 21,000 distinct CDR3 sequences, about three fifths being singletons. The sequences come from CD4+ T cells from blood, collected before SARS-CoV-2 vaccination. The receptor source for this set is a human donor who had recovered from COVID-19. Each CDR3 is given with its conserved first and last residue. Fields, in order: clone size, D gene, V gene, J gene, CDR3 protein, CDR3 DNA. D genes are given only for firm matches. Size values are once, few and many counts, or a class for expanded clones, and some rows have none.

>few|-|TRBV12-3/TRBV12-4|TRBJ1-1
CASSWPGTREAFF
TGTGCCAGCAGCTGGCCCGGGACCAGAGAAGCTTTCTTT
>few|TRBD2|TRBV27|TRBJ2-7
CASSTLAGLGSEQYF
TGTGCCAGCAGTACACTAGCGGGGTTGGGGAGCGAGCAGTACTTC
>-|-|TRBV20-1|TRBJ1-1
CSASAPEAFF
TGCAGTGCTAGTGCGCCTGAAGCTTTCTTT
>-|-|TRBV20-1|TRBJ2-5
CSASSGPGGETQYF
TGCAGTGCTAGTTCAGGTCCAGGGGGGGAGACCCAGTACTTC
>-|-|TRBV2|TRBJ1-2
CASSVVTNYGYTF
TGTGCCAGCAGTGTAGTGACCAACTATGGCTACACCTTC
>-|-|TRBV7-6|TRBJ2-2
CASTPRPTNTGELFF
TGTGCCAGCACCCCGAGGCCTACGAACACCGGGGAGCTGTTTTTT
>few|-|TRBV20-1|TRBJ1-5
CSARGEQPQHF
TGCAGTGCTAGAGGGGAACAGCCCCAGCATTTT
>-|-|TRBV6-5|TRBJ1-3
CASSYVRGSPGTGNTIYF
TGTGCCAGCAGTTACGTCCGGGGGAGCCCAGGAACTGGAAACACCATATATTTT
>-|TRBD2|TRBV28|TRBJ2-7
CASSKTSGSYEQYF
TGTGCCAGCAGTAAGACTAGCGGGAGCTACGAGCAGTACTTC
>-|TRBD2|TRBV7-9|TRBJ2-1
CASSLTGGPGNEQFF
TGTGCCAGCAGCTTAACGGGAGGTCCGGGCAATGAGCAGTTCTTC
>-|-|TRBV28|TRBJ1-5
CASSQGGALSNQPQHF
TGTGCCAGCAGTCAGGGTGGGGCCTTAAGCAATCAGCCCCAGCATTTT
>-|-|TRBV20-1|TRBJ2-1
CSARDSRGAYNEQFF
TGCAGTGCTAGAGATTCTCGCGGCGCCTACAATGAGCAGTTCTTC
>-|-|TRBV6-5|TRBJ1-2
CASSYSAGNLGGYTF
TGTGCCAGCAGTTACTCGGCAGGAAACCTCGGTGGCTACACCTTC
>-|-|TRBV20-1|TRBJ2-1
CSARSNGNEQFF
TGCAGTGCTAGAAGTAACGGGAATGAGCAGTTCTTC
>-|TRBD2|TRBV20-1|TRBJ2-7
CSARASLAGVDNEQYF
TGCAGTGCTAGAGCAAGTCTAGCGGGAGTTGATAACGAGCAGTACTTC
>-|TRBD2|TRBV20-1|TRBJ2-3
CSARTGLAGDTDTQYF
TGCAGTGCTAGAACGGGATTAGCGGGGGACACAGATACGCAGTATTTT
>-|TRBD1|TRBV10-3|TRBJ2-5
CAISEIQGYETQYF
TGTGCCATCAGTGAGATACAGGGGTACGAGACCCAGTACTTC
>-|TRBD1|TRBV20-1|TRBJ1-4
CSANPGQHNEKLFF
TGCAGTGCTAACCCGGGACAGCATAATGAAAAACTGTTTTTT
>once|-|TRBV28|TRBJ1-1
CASRGGQNTEAFF
TGTGCCAGCAGGGGGGGACAGAACACTGAAGCTTTCTTT
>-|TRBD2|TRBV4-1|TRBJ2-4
CASSQVPELAGGNIAKNIQYF
TGCGCCAGCAGCCAGGTTCCCGAACTAGCGGGAGGGAACATAGCCAAAAACATTCAGTACTTC
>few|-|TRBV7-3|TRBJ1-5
CASSLQGNQPQHF
TGTGCCAGCAGCTTACAGGGCAATCAGCCCCAGCATTTT
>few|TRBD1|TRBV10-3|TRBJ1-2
CAIRGAGQDYGYTF
TGTGCCATCAGAGGGGCGGGACAGGACTATGGCTACACCTTC
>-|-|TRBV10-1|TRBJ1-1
CASSESGAVTEAFF
TGCGCCAGCAGTGAGTCCGGGGCCGTCACTGAAGCTTTCTTT
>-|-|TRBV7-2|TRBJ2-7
CASSLAAGPYEQYF
TGTGCCAGCAGCTTAGCGGCGGGACCCTACGAGCAGTACTTC
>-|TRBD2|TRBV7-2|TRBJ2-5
CASSLVIPSGRSETQYF
TGTGCCAGCAGCTTAGTGATCCCTAGCGGGAGGTCTGAGACCCAGTACTTC
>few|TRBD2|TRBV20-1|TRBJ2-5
CSATPSGRGGETQYF
TGCAGTGCAACCCCAAGCGGGAGAGGGGGAGAGACCCAGTACTTC
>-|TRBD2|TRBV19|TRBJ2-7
CASSWTSGPYEQYF
TGTGCCAGTAGTTGGACTAGCGGCCCCTACGAGCAGTACTTC
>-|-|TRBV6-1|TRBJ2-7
CASSPQRTAYEQYF
TGTGCCAGCAGTCCCCAACGGACAGCGTACGAGCAGTACTTC
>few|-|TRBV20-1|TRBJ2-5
CSAGYREETQYF
TGCAGTGCTGGGTACCGCGAGGAGACCCAGTACTTC
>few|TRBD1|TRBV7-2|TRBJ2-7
CASSFTGEGEQYF
TGTGCCAGCAGCTTCACAGGGGAAGGCGAGCAGTACTTC
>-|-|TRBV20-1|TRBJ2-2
CSARDRGPGTGELFF
TGCAGTGCTAGAGATAGGGGCCCCGGAACCGGGGAGCTGTTTTTT
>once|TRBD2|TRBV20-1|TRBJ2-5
CSAREGLAGEGRQETQYF
TGCAGTGCTAGAGAGGGACTAGCGGGAGAAGGGAGACAAGAGACCCAGTACTTC
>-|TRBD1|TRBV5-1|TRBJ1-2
CASKTGEYYGYTF
TGCGCCAGCAAGACAGGGGAGTACTATGGCTACACCTTC
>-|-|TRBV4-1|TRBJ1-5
CASSPWPRRGNQPQHF
TGCGCCAGCAGCCCCTGGCCCCGACGGGGCAATCAGCCCCAGCATTTT